A selection of T cell receptor beta chains follows, all from one sample in a study of blood T cell repertoires in COVID-19. Libraries were prepared by immunoSEQ multiplex PCR; TCRdb keeps only in-frame clonotypes and omits some of them. The sample records more than 450,000 clones, approximately 90% being singletons. The sample consisted of PBMCs or T cells enriched from blood (not recorded which). The receptor source for this set is a woman younger than 30 who had recovered from COVID-19. CDR3s include the opening cysteine and the closing phenylalanine or tryptophan. A D gene is named only where the DNA matches it firmly. Only part of the rows carry a size: once, few, many, or a class if the clone is expanded.

D gene: TRBD1
clone size: few
J gene: TRBJ2-7
V gene: TRBV5-1
CDR3 length: 14
CDR3 DNA: TGCGCCAGCAGCCCACGACAGGGACCCTACGAGCAGTACTTC
CDR3 protein: CASSPRQGPYEQYF

D gene: NA
clone size: few
J gene: TRBJ1-5
V gene: TRBV19
CDR3 length: 14
CDR3 DNA: TGTGCCAGTTCGGACAGCCATAGCAATCAGCCCCAGCATTTT
CDR3 protein: CASSDSHSNQPQHF

D gene: NA
clone size: NA
J gene: TRBJ1-3
V gene: TRBV2
CDR3 length: 13
CDR3 DNA: TGTGCCAGCTCCCCCTTTCTCGGAAACACCATATATTTT
CDR3 protein: CASSPFLGNTIYF

D gene: TRBD1
clone size: NA
J gene: TRBJ1-5
V gene: TRBV4-1
CDR3 length: 15
CDR3 DNA: TGCGCCAGCAGCCAAGACAGGACAGGGGGAAGGTCCCAGCATTTT
CDR3 protein: CASSQDRTGGRSQHF

D gene: NA
clone size: NA
J gene: TRBJ2-2
V gene: TRBV3-1/TRBV3-2
CDR3 length: 11
CDR3 DNA: TGTGCCAGCAGCCTGAGTTGGGAGCTGTTTTTT
CDR3 protein: CASSLSWELFF

D gene: NA
clone size: NA
J gene: TRBJ1-3
V gene: TRBV6-5
CDR3 length: 14
CDR3 DNA: TGTGCCAGCAGTCAGGGATCGGTTGGAAACACCATATATTTT
CDR3 protein: CASSQGSVGNTIYF

D gene: TRBD1
clone size: NA
J gene: TRBJ1-2
V gene: TRBV5-1
CDR3 length: 13
CDR3 DNA: TGCGCCAGCAGCCTCGACAGGGAGTATGGCTACACCTTC
CDR3 protein: CASSLDREYGYTF

D gene: NA
clone size: NA
J gene: TRBJ2-6
V gene: TRBV5-1
CDR3 length: 17
CDR3 DNA: TGCGCCAGCAGCTTGGCCAAGACTAACGCCGGGGCCAACGTCCTGACTTTC
CDR3 protein: CASSLAKTNAGANVLTF

D gene: NA
clone size: NA
J gene: TRBJ1-4
V gene: TRBV30
CDR3 length: 11
CDR3 DNA: TGTGCCTGGTCGCGGAATGAAAAACTGTTTTTT
CDR3 protein: CAWSRNEKLFF

D gene: TRBD1
clone size: NA
J gene: TRBJ2-7
V gene: TRBV6-1
CDR3 length: 14
CDR3 DNA: TGTGCCAGCAGTGAGCAGGGGGCGTTAAGGGAGCAGTACTTC
CDR3 protein: CASSEQGALREQYF

D gene: TRBD1
clone size: NA
J gene: TRBJ2-6
V gene: TRBV6-6
CDR3 length: 17
CDR3 DNA: TGTGCCAGCCGTCATCCCCAGGGGGCGCCTGGGGCCAACGTCCTGACTTTC
CDR3 protein: CASRHPQGAPGANVLTF

D gene: NA
clone size: NA
J gene: TRBJ2-3
V gene: TRBV3-1/TRBV3-2
CDR3 length: 13
CDR3 DNA: TGTGCCAGCAGCCAAGAGCGGTCAGATACGCAGTATTTT
CDR3 protein: CASSQERSDTQYF

D gene: NA
clone size: NA
J gene: TRBJ1-1
V gene: TRBV28
CDR3 length: 13
CDR3 DNA: TGTGCCAGCAGTTCCGTGGAGGGGACTGAAGCTTTCTTT
CDR3 protein: CASSSVEGTEAFF

D gene: NA
clone size: NA
J gene: TRBJ1-2
V gene: TRBV5-1
CDR3 length: 15
CDR3 DNA: TGCGCCAGCACCCGTGCGGGGGATAGTAACTATGGCTACACCTTC
CDR3 protein: CASTRAGDSNYGYTF

D gene: TRBD1
clone size: NA
J gene: TRBJ1-3
V gene: TRBV13
CDR3 length: 16
CDR3 DNA: TGTGCCAGCAGCACTCAGACAGGGGGGACTGGAAACACCATATATTTT
CDR3 protein: CASSTQTGGTGNTIYF

D gene: NA
clone size: NA
J gene: TRBJ1-2
V gene: TRBV27
CDR3 length: 13
CDR3 DNA: TGTGCCAGCAGTTTATCCACAGCCTATGGCTACACCTTC
CDR3 protein: CASSLSTAYGYTF

D gene: NA
clone size: once
J gene: TRBJ2-7
V gene: TRBV19
CDR3 length: 13
CDR3 DNA: TGTGCCAGTAGTATGGCACAGGCCTACGAGCAGTACTTC
CDR3 protein: CASSMAQAYEQYF

D gene: NA
clone size: NA
J gene: TRBJ2-5
V gene: TRBV5-1
CDR3 length: 11
CDR3 DNA: TGCGCCAGCAGCCTGCAAGAGACCCAGTACTTC
CDR3 protein: CASSLQETQYF

D gene: TRBD2
clone size: NA
J gene: TRBJ2-7
V gene: TRBV11-2
CDR3 length: 16
CDR3 DNA: TGTGCCAGCACCTCGCAGCGGGGGGCCGTCATCTACGAGCAGTACTTC
CDR3 protein: CASTSQRGAVIYEQYF

D gene: NA
clone size: once
J gene: TRBJ1-5
V gene: TRBV6-5
CDR3 length: 15
CDR3 DNA: TGTGCCAGCAGTTACAACGGGTATAGCAATCAGCCCCAGCATTTT
CDR3 protein: CASSYNGYSNQPQHF

D gene: TRBD1
clone size: once
J gene: TRBJ1-6
V gene: TRBV30
CDR3 length: 17
CDR3 DNA: TGTGCCTGGAGAGATCGGAAGACAGGGGGCAGAAATTCACCCCTCCACTTT
CDR3 protein: CAWRDRKTGGRNSPLHF

D gene: TRBD2
clone size: NA
J gene: TRBJ2-1
V gene: TRBV9
CDR3 length: 13
CDR3 DNA: TGTGCCAGCAGAGCGGGAGCCTACAATGAGCAGTTCTTC
CDR3 protein: CASRAGAYNEQFF

D gene: TRBD2
clone size: once
J gene: TRBJ2-7
V gene: TRBV19
CDR3 length: 14
CDR3 DNA: TGTGCCAGTAGTATCACTAGCGGGGGGCTCGAGCAGTACTTC
CDR3 protein: CASSITSGGLEQYF

D gene: NA
clone size: NA
J gene: TRBJ1-6
V gene: TRBV19
CDR3 length: 19
CDR3 DNA: TGTGCCAGTAGTATTCGGGAGGGGTTTTCAATCCTCCATAATTCACCCCTCCACTTT
CDR3 protein: CASSIREGFSILHNSPLHF

D gene: TRBD2
clone size: NA
J gene: TRBJ2-3
V gene: TRBV27
CDR3 length: 21
CDR3 DNA: TGTGCCAGCAGTTTCCTGAGGAGAACTAGCGGGGGGGCCTTAGGCACAGATACGCAGTATTTT
CDR3 protein: CASSFLRRTSGGALGTDTQYF

D gene: NA
clone size: NA
J gene: TRBJ1-6
V gene: TRBV2
CDR3 length: 12
CDR3 DNA: TGTGCCAGCAGAATCGGGGATTCACCCCTCCACTTT
CDR3 protein: CASRIGDSPLHF

D gene: TRBD1
clone size: NA
J gene: TRBJ2-7
V gene: TRBV28
CDR3 length: 15
CDR3 DNA: TGTGCCAGCAGTTTATCCGTCGACAGGGAAGGTGGGCAGTACTTC
CDR3 protein: CASSLSVDREGGQYF

D gene: TRBD1
clone size: NA
J gene: TRBJ1-6
V gene: TRBV11-2
CDR3 length: 16
CDR3 DNA: TGTGCCAGCAGCGCCCGGACCCGGGACAGGGGTTCACCCCTCCACTTT
CDR3 protein: CASSARTRDRGSPLHF